These 9 T cell receptor beta chains were sequenced from one sample in a study of STAT5B mutations in CD4+ large granular lymphocyte leukemia. TCRdb keeps only in-frame clones here, not all; method: immunoSEQ multiplex PCR. The sample lists tens of thousands of clones, about 78% seen once, with over 2% in the top ten. Sequenced: CD4+ T cells from blood buffy coats. The receptors come from a human donor in good health.

V usage is TRBV6-5 and J usage is TRBJ1-1, with no clear D. Looked up from germline, CDR1 is MNHEY and CDR2 is SVGAGI. Trimming took 5 bases from V and 1 from J, leaving 8 bases between them. The CDR3 extends over 13 amino acids. This chain's CDR3 is CASSRSGNTEAFF. In DNA form, the CDR3 reads TGTGCCAGCAGTCGCTCAGGGAACACTGAAGCTTTCTTT.

The chain combines TRBV7-9 with TRBJ2-1; 7 bases are a match to TRBD1. Germline CDR1 is SEHNR and CDR2 is FQNEAQ (reference sequence). This CDR3 is built from 15 residues. The V segment lost 4 bases and the J segment 7 bases; nucleotides outside the gene matches: 10. CDR3 region: CASSSDRAIGNEQFF. For the CDR3, the DNA is TGTGCCAGCAGCTCCGACAGGGCAATCGGGAATGAGCAGTTCTTC.

V gene TRBV4-2 combines with J gene TRBJ2-5, with TRBD2 identical over 11 bases. This CDR3 contains 18 residues. Germline CDR1 LGHNA, CDR2 YNFKEQ. With V trimmed by 2 bases and J by 2 bases, 10 bases remained unmatched. For the CDR3, the DNA is TGTGCCAGCAGCCAATCTCTCCTAGCGGGAGGTGGGCAAGAGACCCAGTACTTC. Translation: CASSQSLLAGGGQETQYF.

The V gene is TRBV5-1, the J gene TRBJ2-3; 12 bases agree with TRBD2. In germline, CDR1 is SGHRS, CDR2 YFSETQ. This CDR3 spans 16 amino acids. With V trimmed by 0 bases and J by 3 bases, 2 bases remained unmatched. CDR3 bases: TGCGCCAGCAGCTTGGCTAGCGGGGGGGTGACAGATACGCAGTATTTT. Protein sequence: CASSLASGGVTDTQYF. Drawing the rest from reference TRBV5-1 and TRBJ2-3, the complete variable domain is KAGVTQTPRYLIKTRGQQVTLSCSPISGHRSVSWYQQTPGQGLQFLFEYFSETQRNKGNFPGRFSGRQFSNSRSEMNVSTLELGDSALYLCASSLASGGVTDTQYFGPGTRLTVL.

V is TRBV9 and J is TRBJ2-5, with 8 bases matching TRBD2. Trimming at V came to 4 bases and at J to 5 bases, leaving 13 bases not matched to a gene. Germline CDR1 and CDR2: SGDLS and YYNGEE. The CDR3 extends over 16 amino acids. The CDR3 region has the DNA TGTGCCAGCAGCTTAGGGGGACTAGTGACTTGGGAGACCCAGTACTTC. The encoded protein is CASSLGGLVTWETQYF.

The gene calls are TRBV18 and TRBJ1-2, with D unclear. CDR1 is KGHSH and CDR2 is LQKENI in the germline V gene. The CDR3 loop spans 12 amino acids. V lost 2 bases, J lost 5 bases, and 6 bases lay in between. The CDR3 is CASSPASYGYTF. The CDR3 coding sequence is TGTGCCAGCTCACCAGCTTCTTATGGCTACACCTTC.

The chain employs TRBV7-6 and TRBJ1-2; TRBD1 matches at 7 bases. The CDR3 loop spans 13 amino acids. Germline-derived CDR1 and CDR2 are SGHVS and FNYEAQ. Trimming removed 3 bases from V and 5 bases from J; junction bases left unmatched: 3. The CDR3 region has the DNA TGTGCCAGCAGCTTGTCAGGGGGATATGGCTACACCTTC. It is translated as CASSLSGGYGYTF.

This clone occurred a few times. The chain has TRBV7-7 and TRBJ2-2; no reliable D call. The CDR3 consists of 14 residues. Trimming took off 1 base at V and 3 bases at J, with 6 bases between the two ends. Germline values: CDR1 SSHAT, CDR2 FNYEAQ (reference sequence). CDR3 loop: CASSLGQDTGELFF. DNA for the CDR3: TGTGCCAGCAGCTTAGGTCAGGACACCGGGGAGCTGTTTTTT.

The V call is TRBV7-6, the J call TRBJ1-5; the match to TRBD1 covers 7 bases. The V and J ends lost 5 bases and 8 bases, in that order; junction bases with no gene match: 15. The CDR3 totals 16 residues. Per germline, CDR1 SGHVS and CDR2 FNYEAQ. CDR3 loop: CASSPTPGQALKPQHF. In nucleotides, the CDR3 is TGTGCCAGCAGCCCCACCCCCGGACAGGCCCTCAAGCCCCAGCATTTT.